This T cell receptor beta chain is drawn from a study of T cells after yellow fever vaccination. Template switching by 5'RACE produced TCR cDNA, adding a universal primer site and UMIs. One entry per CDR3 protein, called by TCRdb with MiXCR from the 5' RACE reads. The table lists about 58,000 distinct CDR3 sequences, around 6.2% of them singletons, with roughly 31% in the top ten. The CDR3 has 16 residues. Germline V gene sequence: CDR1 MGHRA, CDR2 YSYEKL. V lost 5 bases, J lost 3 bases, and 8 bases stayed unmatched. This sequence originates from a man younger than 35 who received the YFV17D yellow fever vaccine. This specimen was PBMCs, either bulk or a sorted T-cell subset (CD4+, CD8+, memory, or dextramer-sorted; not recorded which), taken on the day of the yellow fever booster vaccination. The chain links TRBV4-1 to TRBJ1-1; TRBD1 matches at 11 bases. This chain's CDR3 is CASSYSGTGGDTEAFF. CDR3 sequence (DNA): TGCGCCAGCAGCTACTCCGGGACAGGGGGAGACACTGAAGCTTTCTTT.